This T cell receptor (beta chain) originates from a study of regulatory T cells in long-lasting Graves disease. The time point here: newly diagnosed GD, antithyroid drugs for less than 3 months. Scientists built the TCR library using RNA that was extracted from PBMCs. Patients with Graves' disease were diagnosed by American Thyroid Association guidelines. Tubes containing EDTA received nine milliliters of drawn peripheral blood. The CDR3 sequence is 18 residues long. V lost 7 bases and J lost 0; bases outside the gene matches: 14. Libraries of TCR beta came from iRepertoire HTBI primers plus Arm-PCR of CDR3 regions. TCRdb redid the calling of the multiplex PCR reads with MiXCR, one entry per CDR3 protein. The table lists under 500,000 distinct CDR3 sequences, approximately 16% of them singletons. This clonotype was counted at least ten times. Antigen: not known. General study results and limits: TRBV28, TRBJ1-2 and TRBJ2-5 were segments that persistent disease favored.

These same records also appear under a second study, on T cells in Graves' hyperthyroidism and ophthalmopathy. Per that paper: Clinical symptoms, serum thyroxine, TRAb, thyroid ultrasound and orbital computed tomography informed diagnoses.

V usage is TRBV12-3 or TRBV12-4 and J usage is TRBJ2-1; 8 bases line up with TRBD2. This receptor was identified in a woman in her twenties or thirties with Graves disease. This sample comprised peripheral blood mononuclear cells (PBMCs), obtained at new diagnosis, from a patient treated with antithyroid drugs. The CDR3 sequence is CASTFAGTSLFSYNEQFF. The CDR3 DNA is TGTGCCAGCACCTTCGCCGGGACTAGTCTTTTCTCCTACAATGAGCAGTTCTTC.